This TCR beta chain was profiled in a study of technical replicates of blood from four donors. Per the germline V gene, CDR1 is LNHDA and CDR2 is SQIVND (reference sequence). The ends were cut back, 1 base at V and 0 bases at J, with 10 bases in the middle. This CDR3 comprises 16 residues. Sequencing was performed with immunoSEQ multiplex PCR; in TCRdb, only in-frame clones are kept and a portion is missing. Of just under 85,000 clones in the sample, just over 90% are singletons; the top ten hold more than 0.2%. This chain connects TRBV19 to TRBJ1-5; D gene uncertain. Sequencing input: T cells isolated from PBMCs. The clonotype originates from a human donor in good health. The chain's CDR3 is CASSIGGGYSNQPQHF. The DNA for the CDR3 is TGTGCCAGTAGTATAGGCGGTGGGTATAGCAATCAGCCCCAGCATTTT.